A single sample gave rise to the 27 T cell receptor beta chains below, sequenced in a study of T-cell reconstitution after alpha-beta-depleted transplantation in children. The library targeted TCRbeta and was prepared with unique molecular identifiers. A single record per CDR3 protein comes from TCRdb applying MiXCR to the PCR reads. The sample carries around 600,000 distinct CDR3 sequences, roughly a tenth recorded once. This specimen was PBMCs from the stem cell graft donor, taken from the stem cell graft. All receptors derive from a human donor who donated a stem cell graft to a child with acute myeloid leukemia.

This clonotype came up a few times. The rearrangement links TRBV15 to TRBJ1-2; a possible D gene is TRBD1 (5 bases). The CDR3 contains 15 residues. Per the germline V gene, CDR1 is LNHNV and CDR2 is YYDKDF (reference sequence). Trimming pared 0 bases from V and 9 bases from J, leaving 17 bases between. CDR3 region: CATSRDRAREDSYTF. The CDR3 nucleotides read TGTGCCACCAGCAGAGATAGGGCCAGGGAAGATAGCTACACCTTC.

The chain has TRBV20-1 and TRBJ2-7; 8 bases match TRBD2. CDR1 and CDR2 (germline): DFQATT, SNEGSKA (reference sequence). J lost 5 bases, V lost 1 base, and 19 bases had no gene match. The length of the CDR3 is 18 residues. The DNA for the CDR3 is TGCAGTGCTAGAGGCTCAGGCGGGACGGGCGGGAGGACCAACGAGCAGTACTTC. Amino acid sequence: CSARGSGGTGGRTNEQYF.

Ten or more counts support this clonotype. This rearrangement joins TRBV12-3 or TRBV12-4 to TRBJ1-1, with a tentative D call TRBD1 (5 bases). Trimming removed 2 bases from V and 1 base from J, with 8 bases in between. The length of the CDR3 is 14 residues. CDR3 sequence (DNA): TGTGCCAGCAGTTTAAAAGGGGCGAACACTGAAGCTTTCTTT. The encoded protein is CASSLKGANTEAFF.

This clonotype was observed a handful of times. This chain links TRBV7-9 with TRBJ2-7; D is ambiguous. Trimming left V 5 bases short and J 6 bases short, with 14 bases between. This CDR3 has 13 residues. Germline V gives CDR1 SEHNR, CDR2 FQNEAQ (reference sequence). In DNA form, the CDR3 reads TGTGCCAGCAGCGTATATAGAAAAACCGAGCAGTACTTC. Residues: CASSVYRKTEQYF. Supplemented by reference TRBV7-9 and TRBJ2-7, the full variable domain reads DTGVSQNPRHKITKRGQNVTFRCDPISEHNRLYWYRQTLGQGPEFLTYFQNEAQLEKSRLLSDRFSAERPKGSFSTLEIQRTEQGDSAMYLCASSVYRKTEQYFGPGTRLTVT.

This clonotype was detected many times. The J gene is TRBJ2-3, the V gene TRBV18, with unresolved D. Looked up from germline, CDR1 is KGHSH and CDR2 is LQKENI. This CDR3 region has 11 residues. V lost 8 bases and J 5 bases, leaving 8 bases between the germline ends. CDR3 amino acids: CASQERDTQYF. In DNA form, the CDR3 reads TGTGCCAGCCAAGAAAGAGATACGCAGTATTTT.

This clonotype was counted only a few times. The CDR3 region has the DNA TGTGCCAGCGGGCTAGCGGTTGATACTAGCACAGATACGCAGTATTTT. Encoded protein: CASGLAVDTSTDTQYF. This chain joins TRBV4-2 and TRBJ2-3; 7 bases fit TRBD2. From germline, CDR1 is LGHNA and CDR2 YNFKEQ. V lost 8 bases, J lost 0 bases, and 11 bases stayed unmatched. The CDR3 runs 16 residues.

In this sample, this clonotype turned up a few times. V and J are TRBV20-1 and TRBJ2-7; D uncertain. Looked up from germline, CDR1 is DFQATT and CDR2 is SNEGSKA (reference sequence). The CDR3 sequence is 13 residues long. Trimming removed 1 base from V and 5 bases from J, with 12 bases in between. The CDR3 loop is CSARVPLRHEQYF. In DNA, the CDR3 is TGCAGTGCTAGAGTTCCGCTAAGACACGAGCAGTACTTC.

This clonotype occurred a few times. This chain links TRBV27 with TRBJ2-1; 7 bases are a match to TRBD1. The CDR3 runs 17 residues. Germline assignment: CDR1 MNHEY and CDR2 SMNVEV (reference sequence). With 0 bases clipped from V and 3 bases from J, the junction kept 8 bases outside the gene matches. CDR3 in amino acids: CASSLSVDRTYYNEQFF. The CDR3 DNA reads as TGTGCCAGCAGTTTATCGGTGGACAGGACTTACTACAATGAGCAGTTCTTC.

This clonotype has more than one count but fewer than ten. The rearrangement joins TRBV28 to TRBJ2-1; 9 bases match TRBD1. Germline V gene lookup returns CDR1 MDHEN and CDR2 SYDVKM. CDR3 length equals 14 residues. V shed 3 bases, J shed 7 bases, and the junction held 4 bases outside the gene matches. This CDR3 reads CASSFIQGANEQFF. Here the CDR3 DNA reads TGTGCCAGCAGTTTTATACAGGGGGCGAATGAGCAGTTCTTC.

The sample holds many counts of this clonotype. This chain links TRBV15 with TRBJ2-2; no reliable D call. The CDR3 spans 15 residues. Trimming removed 0 bases at V and 1 base at J, with 6 bases between. In germline, CDR1 is LNHNV, CDR2 YYDKDF (reference sequence). As DNA, the CDR3 is TGTGCCACCAGCAGAGATCCAAGGAACACCGGGGAGCTGTTTTTT. Protein: CATSRDPRNTGELFF.

The chain carries TRBV20-1 and TRBJ2-3; D possibly corresponds to TRBD1 (7 bases). The germline V gene encodes CDR1 DFQATT and CDR2 SNEGSKA (reference sequence). Trimming pared 8 bases from V and 2 bases from J, leaving 26 bases between. The CDR3 is made up of 17 amino acids. In DNA, the CDR3 is TGCAGTTGTTCTAGCGTCACGAGGGGGCCCAACACAGATACGCAGTATTTT. Its translation is CSCSSVTRGPNTDTQYF.

The genes are TRBV5-6 and TRBJ2-3, with D perhaps TRBD1 (6 bases). Trimming removed 4 bases at V and 3 bases at J, with 18 bases between. This CDR3 spans 16 amino acids. Germline V gene data show CDR1 as SGHDT and CDR2 as YYEEEE. CDR3 in amino acids: CASSPGVGFGTDTQYF. CDR3 DNA sequence: TGTGCCAGCAGCCCAGGGGTCGGGTTTGGGACAGATACGCAGTATTTT. The variable domain in full, completed from reference TRBV5-6 and TRBJ2-3, reads DAGVTQSPTHLIKTRGQQVTLRCSPKSGHDTVSWYQQALGQGPQFIFQYYEEEERQRGNFPDRFSGHQFPNYSSELNVNALLLGDSALYLCASSPGVGFGTDTQYFGPGTRLTVL.

This clonotype has a count of ten or more. The chain couples TRBV6-5 to TRBJ2-7; 13 nucleotides match TRBD2. The V gene end was trimmed by 6 bases and the J gene end by 5 bases; junction bases not matched to a gene: 7. Germline V gene lookup returns CDR1 MNHEY and CDR2 SVGAGI. The CDR3 contains 15 residues. The CDR3 nucleotides read TGTGCCAGCAGGTTACTAGCGGGAGGGAGTCACGAGCAGTACTTC. Amino acid sequence: CASRLLAGGSHEQYF.

Ten or more counts support this clonotype. V is TRBV20-1 and J is TRBJ1-5, with TRBD1 identical over 9 bases. The CDR3 consists of 14 residues. V shed 6 bases and J 6 bases; nucleotides not matched to a gene: 9. Germline CDR1 and CDR2: DFQATT and SNEGSKA (reference sequence). CDR3 in amino acids: CSALQGAVGQPQHF. CDR3 DNA: TGCAGTGCCTTACAGGGGGCAGTTGGTCAGCCCCAGCATTTT.

This clonotype occurred many times. This chain joins TRBV29-1 and TRBJ2-5; the D is unclear. CDR1 and CDR2 from the germline V gene are SQVTM and ANQGSEA. The V gene lost 4 bases and the J gene lost 2 bases, with 8 bases spanning the gap. The CDR3 runs to 12 residues. The CDR3 here is CSVVGSQETQYF. The DNA of the CDR3 is TGCAGCGTTGTGGGCTCTCAAGAGACCCAGTACTTC.

V usage is TRBV12-3 or TRBV12-4 and J usage is TRBJ2-7; D may be TRBD1 or TRBD2 (5 bases each). The CDR3 runs 14 residues. V lost 8 bases and J lost 0, with 14 bases in between. CDR3 in amino acids: CASRLGVGSYEQYF. Here the CDR3 DNA reads TGTGCCAGCCGCCTGGGGGTCGGCTCCTACGAGCAGTACTTC.

This clonotype was recorded a few times. The V gene is TRBV20-1, the J gene TRBJ2-7, with D possibly matching TRBD1 (5 bases). Germline CDR1 DFQATT, CDR2 SNEGSKA (reference sequence). The CDR3 is made up of 13 amino acids. Trimming removed 6 bases from V and 2 bases from J, with 14 bases in between. CDR3 region: CSAIDSFPYEQYF. The CDR3 DNA sequence: TGCAGTGCCATAGACAGTTTTCCCTACGAGCAGTACTTC.

The chain is built from TRBV11-2 and TRBJ1-2; 8 bases align to TRBD1. The CDR3 covers 16 residues. Trimming cost V 1 base and J 4 bases; bases outside gene matches: 8. Germline loops: CDR1 SGHAT, CDR2 FQNNGV. This chain's CDR3 is CASSLVRGRGPYGYTF. CDR3 sequence (DNA): TGTGCCAGCAGCTTAGTACGGGGCAGGGGGCCCTATGGCTACACCTTC. The full variable domain, completed using reference TRBV11-2 and TRBJ1-2, is EAGVAQSPRYKIIEKRQSVAFWCNPISGHATLYWYQQILGQGPKLLIQFQNNGVVDDSQLPKDRFSAERLKGVDSTLKIQPAKLEDSAVYLCASSLVRGRGPYGYTFGSGTRLTVV.

The chain combines TRBV5-1 with TRBJ2-7; 7 nucleotides align to TRBD1. Trimming at V came to 0 bases and at J to 2 bases, leaving 8 bases not matched to a gene. Germline lookup yields CDR1 SGHRS and CDR2 YFSETQ. CDR3 length: 16 amino acids. CDR3 loop: CASSLAYGTEAYEQYF. The CDR3 nucleotides are TGCGCCAGCAGCTTGGCCTATGGGACAGAGGCCTACGAGCAGTACTTC.

The rearrangement links TRBV11-3 to TRBJ2-5; D possibly corresponds to TRBD2 (5 bases). V lost 5 bases, J lost 4 bases, and 17 bases lay in between. Per the germline V gene, CDR1 is SGHNT and CDR2 is YENEEA. CDR3 size: 15 residues. The CDR3 reads CASSRGGERGETQYF. The CDR3 DNA follows: TGTGCCAGCAGCCGTGGTGGGGAGCGCGGAGAGACCCAGTACTTC.

J is TRBJ2-7 and V is TRBV28, with TRBD1 matching over 10 bases. The germline gives CDR1 MDHEN, CDR2 SYDVKM. This CDR3 comprises 12 residues. J gave up 12 bases and V 2 bases, and 4 bases lay outside the gene matches. CDR3 protein: CASSLRQGAGYF. The CDR3 DNA sequence: TGTGCCAGCAGTTTAAGACAGGGGGCCGGGTACTTC.

This clonotype was seen more than once but under ten times. The chain employs TRBV6-1 and TRBJ2-3; 9 nucleotides agree with TRBD1. V trimming: 6 bases; J trimming: 2 bases; junction bases outside the gene matches: 6. There are 15 residues in the CDR3. CDR1 and CDR2 from the germline V gene are MNHNS and SASEGT. The CDR3 protein is CASRDRDRVTDTQYF. The CDR3 DNA follows: TGTGCCAGCAGGGACCGGGACAGGGTCACAGATACGCAGTATTTT.

This clonotype has ten or more counts. The genes are TRBV12-3 or TRBV12-4 and TRBJ2-7; D may be TRBD1 or TRBD2 (5 bases each). This CDR3 comprises 12 residues. The germline V and J ends were trimmed by 3 bases and 6 bases, with 9 bases remaining between them. CDR3 in amino acids: CASSLGDGEQYF. CDR3 sequence (DNA): TGTGCCAGCAGTTTGGGGGATGGCGAGCAGTACTTC.

This chain's CDR3 is CSVRDRGRNTEAFF. In DNA form, the CDR3 reads TGCAGCGTCCGGGACAGGGGGAGGAACACTGAAGCTTTCTTT. The rearrangement uses TRBV29-1 and TRBJ1-1, with TRBD1 matching 11 bases. Germline V gene data show CDR1 as SQVTM and CDR2 as ANQGSEA. The CDR3 is made up of 14 amino acids. V lost 6 bases, J lost 1 base, and 4 bases stayed unmatched.

V gene TRBV7-8 combines with J gene TRBJ1-6; no clear D gene. CDR3 length: 14 residues. V was cut by 6 bases and J by 7 bases, with 13 bases left in between. Per the germline V gene, CDR1 is SGHVS and CDR2 is FQNEAQ. The CDR3 region is CASSWTVGNSPLHF. In DNA form, the CDR3 reads TGTGCCAGCAGTTGGACCGTAGGGAATTCACCCCTCCACTTT.

This sequence joins TRBV29-1 and TRBJ2-1; D is possibly TRBD1 (5 bases). Trimming took 8 bases from V and 0 from J, leaving 17 bases between them. The CDR3 is made up of 15 amino acids. Germline CDR1 SQVTM, CDR2 ANQGSEA. CDR3 coding DNA: TGCAGCCTCGAAAAGGGGTGGGGCTCCTACAATGAGCAGTTCTTC. Amino acids: CSLEKGWGSYNEQFF.

About this clonotype itself: This clone may be a read error of a much larger clone one base away. The conserved phenylalanine or tryptophan is not found at the CDR3 terminus, so this likely reflects a read error. The rearrangement links TRBV27 to TRBJ1-1, with D unresolved. Germline V gene sequence: CDR1 MNHEY, CDR2 SMNVEV (reference sequence). CDR3 length: 13 residues. Trimming took 2 bases from V and 1 from J, leaving 5 bases between them. The CDR3 reads CASSLRENTEAFS. The CDR3 DNA reads as TGTGCCAGCAGTTTACGGGAGAACACTGAAGCTTTCTCT.